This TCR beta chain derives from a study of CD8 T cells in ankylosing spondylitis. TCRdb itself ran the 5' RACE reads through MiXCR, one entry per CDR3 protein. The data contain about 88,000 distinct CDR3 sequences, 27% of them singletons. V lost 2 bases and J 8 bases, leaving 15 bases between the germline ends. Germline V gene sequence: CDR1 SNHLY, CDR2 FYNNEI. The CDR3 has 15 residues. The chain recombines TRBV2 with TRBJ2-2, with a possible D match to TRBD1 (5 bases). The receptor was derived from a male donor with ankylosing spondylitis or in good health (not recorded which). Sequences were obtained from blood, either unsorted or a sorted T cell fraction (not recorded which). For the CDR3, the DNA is TGTGCCAGCAGTGAAAACAGGCCACCCGAAGGGGAGCTGTTTTTT. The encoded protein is CASSENRPPEGELFF. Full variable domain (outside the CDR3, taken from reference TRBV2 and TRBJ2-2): EPEVTQTPSHQVTQMGQEVILRCVPISNHLYFYWYRQILGQKVEFLVSFYNNEISEKSEIFDDQFSVERPDGSNFTLKIRSTKLEDSAMYFCASSENRPPEGELFFGEGSRLTVL.